Included here is one TCR beta chain sequence, with context. The record originates from a study of blood T cell repertoires in COVID-19. For the study at large: COVID-19 samples from acute and convalescent phases originated in the United States, Italy and Spain. PBMCs, B-cell-depleted T cells, or T cells were the source of the cDNA or gDNA that made up the material.

Per the authors' pipeline: The authors estimated nucleated cell counts from reference gene primer amplification. Produced via immunoSEQ multiplex PCR; TCRdb's table is partial and in-frame only. That table supplies the V and J calls and clone size; D and trimming were determined from the DNA. The sample yields 140,000 or so clones, around 90% seen once. The CDR3 length is 14 residues. Germline CDR1 is MNHEY and CDR2 is SVGAGI. Unmatched junction bases numbered 5, after V lost 5 bases and J lost 4 bases. Input material: peripheral blood. The clonotype originates from a man between 65 and 85 years old with acute or convalescent COVID-19. The rearrangement uses TRBV6-5 and TRBJ2-5, with 9 bases fitting TRBD1. The CDR3 here is CASSPGQGLETQYF. The CDR3 DNA is TGTGCCAGCAGTCCGGGACAGGGTTTAGAGACCCAGTACTTC.